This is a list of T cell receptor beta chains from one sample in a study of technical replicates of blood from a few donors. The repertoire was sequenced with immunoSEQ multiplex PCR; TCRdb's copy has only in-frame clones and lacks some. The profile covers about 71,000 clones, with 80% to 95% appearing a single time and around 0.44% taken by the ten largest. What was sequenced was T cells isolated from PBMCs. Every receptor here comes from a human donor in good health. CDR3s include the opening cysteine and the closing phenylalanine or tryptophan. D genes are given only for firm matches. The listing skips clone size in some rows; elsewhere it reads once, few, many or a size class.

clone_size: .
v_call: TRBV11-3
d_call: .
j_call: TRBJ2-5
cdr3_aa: CASSLGAAQEETQYF
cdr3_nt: TGTGCCAGCAGCTTAGGGGCGGCACAGGAAGAGACCCAGTACTTC

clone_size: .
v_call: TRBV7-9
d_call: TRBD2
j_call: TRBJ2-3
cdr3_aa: CASSLDSLLAGGTDTQYF
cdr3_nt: TGTGCCAGCAGCTTAGATAGCTTATTAGCGGGAGGTACAGATACGCAGTATTTT

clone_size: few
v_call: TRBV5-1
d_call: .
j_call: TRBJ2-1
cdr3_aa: CASSLAYNEQFF
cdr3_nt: TGCGCCAGCAGCTTGGCTTACAATGAGCAGTTCTTC

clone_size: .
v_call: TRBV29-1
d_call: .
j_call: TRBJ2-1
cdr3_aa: CSERQGQIHNEQFF
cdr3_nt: TGCAGCGAGAGACAAGGTCAAATCCACAATGAGCAGTTCTTC

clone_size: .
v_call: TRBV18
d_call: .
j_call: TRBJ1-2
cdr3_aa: CASSPVRQETYGYTF
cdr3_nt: TGTGCCAGCTCACCAGTGAGACAGGAAACCTATGGCTACACCTTC

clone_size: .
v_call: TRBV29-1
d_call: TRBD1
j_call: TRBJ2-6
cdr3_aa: CSVVDRGNVLTF
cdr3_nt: TGCAGCGTTGTGGACAGGGGAAACGTCCTGACTTTC

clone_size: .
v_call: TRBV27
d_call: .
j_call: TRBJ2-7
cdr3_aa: CASSWGYQSSYEQYF
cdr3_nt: TGTGCCAGCAGTTGGGGCTACCAAAGCTCCTACGAGCAGTACTTC

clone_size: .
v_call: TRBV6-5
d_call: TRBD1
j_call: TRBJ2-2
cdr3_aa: CASGIQGGTGELFF
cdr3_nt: TGTGCCAGCGGAATACAGGGGGGAACCGGGGAGCTGTTTTTT

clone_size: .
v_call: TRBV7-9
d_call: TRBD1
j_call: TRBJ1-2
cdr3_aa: CASSLGFGTGMVYTF
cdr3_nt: TGTGCCAGCAGCTTAGGTTTTGGGACAGGGATGGTCTACACCTTC

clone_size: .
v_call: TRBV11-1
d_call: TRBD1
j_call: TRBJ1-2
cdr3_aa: CASSPRTGGFGYTF
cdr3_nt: TGTGCCAGCAGCCCGAGGACAGGGGGCTTTGGCTACACCTTC

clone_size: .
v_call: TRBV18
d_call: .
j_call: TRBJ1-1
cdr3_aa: CASSPNAPREYDTEAFF
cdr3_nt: TGTGCCAGCTCACCAAACGCCCCACGGGAGTATGACACTGAAGCTTTCTTT

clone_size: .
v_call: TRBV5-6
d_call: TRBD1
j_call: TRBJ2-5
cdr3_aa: CASSLETGKETQYF
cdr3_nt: TGTGCCAGCAGCTTGGAGACAGGGAAAGAGACCCAGTACTTC

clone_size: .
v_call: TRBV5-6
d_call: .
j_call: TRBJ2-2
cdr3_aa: CASSPLGTNTGELFF
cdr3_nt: TGTGCCAGCAGCCCCCTAGGCACGAACACCGGGGAGCTGTTTTTT

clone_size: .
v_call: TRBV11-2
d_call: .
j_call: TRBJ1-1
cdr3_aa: CASSLSTDTEAFF
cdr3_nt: TGTGCCAGCAGCTTAAGTACGGACACTGAAGCTTTCTTT

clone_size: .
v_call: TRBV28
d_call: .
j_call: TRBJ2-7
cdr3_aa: CASTSSPSGLNEQYF
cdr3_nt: TGTGCCAGCACCTCGAGTCCCAGCGGGCTCAACGAGCAGTACTTC

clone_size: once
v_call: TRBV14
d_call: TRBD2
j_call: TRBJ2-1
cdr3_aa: CASSRGTTYNEQFF
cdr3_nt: TGTGCCAGCAGCCGCGGGACTACCTACAATGAGCAGTTCTTC

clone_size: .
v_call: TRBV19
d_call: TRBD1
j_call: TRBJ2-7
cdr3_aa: CATQQGAYYEQYF
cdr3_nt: TGTGCCACCCAACAGGGGGCCTACTACGAGCAGTACTTC

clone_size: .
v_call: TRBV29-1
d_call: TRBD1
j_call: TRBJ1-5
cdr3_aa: CSVGQGGGQPQHF
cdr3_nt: TGCAGCGTGGGACAGGGGGGGGGTCAGCCCCAGCATTTT

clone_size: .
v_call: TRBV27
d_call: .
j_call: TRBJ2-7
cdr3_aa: CASSFRSFGGYEQYF
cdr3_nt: TGTGCCAGCAGTTTTCGGTCGTTCGGAGGCTACGAGCAGTACTTC

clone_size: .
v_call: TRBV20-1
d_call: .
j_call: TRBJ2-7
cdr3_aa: CSGALTYEQYF
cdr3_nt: TGCAGTGGGGCTCTGACCTACGAGCAGTACTTC

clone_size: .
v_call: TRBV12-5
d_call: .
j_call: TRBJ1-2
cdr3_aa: CASGLIANYGYTF
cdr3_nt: TGTGCTAGTGGTTTGATAGCTAACTATGGCTACACCTTC

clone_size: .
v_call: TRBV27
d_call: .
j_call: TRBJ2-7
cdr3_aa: CASSLNIAQVYEQYF
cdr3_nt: TGTGCCAGCAGTTTAAATATTGCCCAGGTGTACGAGCAGTACTTC

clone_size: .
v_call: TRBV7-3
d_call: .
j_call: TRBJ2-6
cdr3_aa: CASSLNGGSGANVLTF
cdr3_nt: TGTGCCAGCAGCTTAAACGGCGGGTCTGGGGCCAACGTCCTGACTTTC

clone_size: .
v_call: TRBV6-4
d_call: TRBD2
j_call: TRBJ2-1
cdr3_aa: CASSDPLPGGEDDYNEQFF
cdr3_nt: TGTGCCAGCAGTGACCCTCTTCCCGGGGGGGAAGATGACTACAATGAGCAGTTCTTC

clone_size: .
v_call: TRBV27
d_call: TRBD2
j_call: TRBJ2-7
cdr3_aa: CASRPLAGAMYEQYF
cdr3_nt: TGTGCCAGCAGACCCCTAGCGGGAGCCATGTACGAGCAGTACTTC

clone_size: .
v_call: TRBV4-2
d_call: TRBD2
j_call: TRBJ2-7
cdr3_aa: CASSQGLAPDYEQYF
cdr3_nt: TGTGCCAGCAGCCAAGGACTAGCGCCTGACTACGAGCAGTACTTC

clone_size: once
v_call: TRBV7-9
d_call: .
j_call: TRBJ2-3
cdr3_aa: CASKGGAFSTDTQYF
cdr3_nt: TGTGCCAGCAAAGGGGGGGCCTTTAGCACAGATACGCAGTATTTT

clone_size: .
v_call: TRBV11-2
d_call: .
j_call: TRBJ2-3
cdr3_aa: CASSLRRPDTQYF
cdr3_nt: TGTGCCAGCAGCCTTCGGAGGCCAGATACGCAGTATTTT

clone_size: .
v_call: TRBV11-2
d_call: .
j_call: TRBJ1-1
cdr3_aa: CASSLGTSENTEAFF
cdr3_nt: TGTGCCAGCAGCTTAGGAACCAGTGAAAACACTGAAGCTTTCTTT

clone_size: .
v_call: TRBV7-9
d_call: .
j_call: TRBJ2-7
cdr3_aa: CASSIAPAYEQYF
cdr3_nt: TGTGCCAGCAGTATAGCTCCCGCCTACGAGCAGTACTTC

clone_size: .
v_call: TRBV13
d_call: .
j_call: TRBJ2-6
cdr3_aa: CASSLGPLTGSPPSGANVLTF
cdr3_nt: TGTGCCAGCAGCTTAGGCCCCTTGACAGGTTCGCCCCCTTCTGGGGCCAACGTCCTGACTTTC

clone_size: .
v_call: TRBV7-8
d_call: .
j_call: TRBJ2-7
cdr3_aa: CASSFSGRPYEQYF
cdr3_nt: TGTGCCAGCAGCTTCTCAGGAAGACCCTACGAGCAGTACTTC

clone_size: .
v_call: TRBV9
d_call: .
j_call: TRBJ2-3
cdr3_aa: CASSDITDTQYF
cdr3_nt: TGTGCCAGCAGCGATATCACAGATACGCAGTATTTT

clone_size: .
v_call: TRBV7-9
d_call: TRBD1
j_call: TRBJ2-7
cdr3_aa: CASRRAGTGVNEQYF
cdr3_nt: TGTGCCAGCAGACGTGCTGGGACAGGGGTTAACGAGCAGTACTTC

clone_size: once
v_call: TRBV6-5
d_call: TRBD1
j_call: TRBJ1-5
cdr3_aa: CASRAGGQPQHF
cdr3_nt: TGTGCCAGCAGAGCAGGGGGACAGCCCCAGCATTTT

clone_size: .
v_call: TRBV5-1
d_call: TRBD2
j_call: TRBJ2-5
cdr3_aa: CASSALAGGLETQYF
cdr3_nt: TGCGCCAGCAGTGCACTAGCGGGAGGGTTAGAGACCCAGTACTTC

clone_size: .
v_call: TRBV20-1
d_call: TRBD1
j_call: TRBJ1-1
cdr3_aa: CSASGRGLAFF
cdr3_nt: TGCAGTGCTAGTGGTAGGGGGCTTGCTTTCTTT